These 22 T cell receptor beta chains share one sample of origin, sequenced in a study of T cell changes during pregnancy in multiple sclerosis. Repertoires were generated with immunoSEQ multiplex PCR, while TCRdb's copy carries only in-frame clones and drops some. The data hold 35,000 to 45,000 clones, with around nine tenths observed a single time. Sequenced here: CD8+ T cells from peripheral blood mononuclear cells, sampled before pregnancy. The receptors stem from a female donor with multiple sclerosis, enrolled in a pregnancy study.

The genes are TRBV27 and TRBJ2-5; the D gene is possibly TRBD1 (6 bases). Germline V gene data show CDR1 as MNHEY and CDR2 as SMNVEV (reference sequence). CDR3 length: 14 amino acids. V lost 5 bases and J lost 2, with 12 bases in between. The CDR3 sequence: CASSPKGDQETQYF. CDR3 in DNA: TGTGCCAGCAGTCCAAAGGGGGATCAAGAGACCCAGTACTTC.

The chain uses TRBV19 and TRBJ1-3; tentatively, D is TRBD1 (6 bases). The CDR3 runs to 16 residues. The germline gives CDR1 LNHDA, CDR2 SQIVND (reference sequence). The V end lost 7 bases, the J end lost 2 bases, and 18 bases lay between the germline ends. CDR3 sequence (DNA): TGTGCCAGTATCAATAGTCGGGGGGCAGCTGGAAACACCATATATTTT. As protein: CASINSRGAAGNTIYF.

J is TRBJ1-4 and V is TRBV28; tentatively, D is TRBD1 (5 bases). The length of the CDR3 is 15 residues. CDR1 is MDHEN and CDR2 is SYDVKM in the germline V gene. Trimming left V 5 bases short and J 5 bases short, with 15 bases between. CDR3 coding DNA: TGTGCCAGCAGTAAAGGGGCTGCGAGGAATGAAAAACTGTTTTTT. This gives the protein CASSKGAARNEKLFF. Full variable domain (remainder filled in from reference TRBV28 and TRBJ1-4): DVKVTQSSRYLVKRTGEKVFLECVQDMDHENMFWYRQDPGLGLRLIYFSYDVKMKEKGDIPEGYSVSREKKERFSLILESASTNQTSMYLCASSKGAARNEKLFFGSGTQLSVL.

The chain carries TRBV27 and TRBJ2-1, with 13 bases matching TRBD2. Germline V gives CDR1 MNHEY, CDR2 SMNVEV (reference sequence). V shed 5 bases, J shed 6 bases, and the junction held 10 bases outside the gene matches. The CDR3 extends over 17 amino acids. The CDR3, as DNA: TGTGCCAGCAGTCCCATCGGACTAGCGGGAGTTACCAATGAGCAGTTCTTC. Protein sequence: CASSPIGLAGVTNEQFF.

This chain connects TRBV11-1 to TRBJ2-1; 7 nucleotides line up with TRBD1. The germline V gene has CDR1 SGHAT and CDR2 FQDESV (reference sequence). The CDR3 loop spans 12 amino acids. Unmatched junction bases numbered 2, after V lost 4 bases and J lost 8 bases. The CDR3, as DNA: TGTGCCAGCAGCTCCACAGGGGATGAGCAGTTCTTC. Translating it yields CASSSTGDEQFF.

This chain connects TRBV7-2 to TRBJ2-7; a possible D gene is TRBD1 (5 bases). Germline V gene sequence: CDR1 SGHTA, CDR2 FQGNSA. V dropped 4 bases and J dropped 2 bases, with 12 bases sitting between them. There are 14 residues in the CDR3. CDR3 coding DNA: TGTGCCAGCAGCTCAGACAGATGGGCCTACGAGCAGTACTTC. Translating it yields CASSSDRWAYEQYF.

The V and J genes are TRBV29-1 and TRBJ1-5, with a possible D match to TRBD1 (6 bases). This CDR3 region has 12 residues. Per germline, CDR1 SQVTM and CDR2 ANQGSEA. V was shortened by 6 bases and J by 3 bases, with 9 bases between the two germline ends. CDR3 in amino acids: CSVQGINQPQHF. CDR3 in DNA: TGCAGCGTGCAGGGGATCAATCAGCCCCAGCATTTT.

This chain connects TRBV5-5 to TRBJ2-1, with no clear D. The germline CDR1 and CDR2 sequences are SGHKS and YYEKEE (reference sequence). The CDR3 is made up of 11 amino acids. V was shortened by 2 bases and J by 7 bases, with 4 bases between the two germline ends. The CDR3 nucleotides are TGTGCCAGCAGCTTCGGTAATGAGCAGTTCTTC. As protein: CASSFGNEQFF.

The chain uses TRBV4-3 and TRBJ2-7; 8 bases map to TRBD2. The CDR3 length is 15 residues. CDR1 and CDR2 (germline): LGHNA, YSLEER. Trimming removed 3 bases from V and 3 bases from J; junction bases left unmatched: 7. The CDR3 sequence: CASSHESGSVYEQYF. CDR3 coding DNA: TGCGCCAGCAGCCACGAGAGCGGGAGTGTCTACGAGCAGTACTTC.

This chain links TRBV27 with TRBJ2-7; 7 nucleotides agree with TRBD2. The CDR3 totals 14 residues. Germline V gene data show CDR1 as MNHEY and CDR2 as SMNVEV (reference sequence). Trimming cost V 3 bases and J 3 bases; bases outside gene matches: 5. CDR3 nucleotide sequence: TGTGCCAGCAGTTTGGGGGGGTTCCACTACGAGCAGTACTTC. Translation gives CASSLGGFHYEQYF.

CDR3 residues: CASSVGGGSAGEQFF. The DNA of the CDR3 is TGTGCCAGCAGCGTAGGAGGCGGCTCCGCCGGTGAGCAGTTCTTC. This chain joins TRBV9 and TRBJ2-1; D uncertain. Trimming removed 0 bases from V and 9 bases from J, with 16 bases in between. CDR1 and CDR2 from the germline V gene are SGDLS and YYNGEE. The CDR3 totals 15 residues.

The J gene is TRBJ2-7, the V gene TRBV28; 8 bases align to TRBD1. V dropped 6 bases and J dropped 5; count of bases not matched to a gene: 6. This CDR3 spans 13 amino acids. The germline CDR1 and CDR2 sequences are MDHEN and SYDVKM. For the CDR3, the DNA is TGTGCCAGCAGCCACGACAGGGGAAACGAGCAGTACTTC. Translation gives CASSHDRGNEQYF.

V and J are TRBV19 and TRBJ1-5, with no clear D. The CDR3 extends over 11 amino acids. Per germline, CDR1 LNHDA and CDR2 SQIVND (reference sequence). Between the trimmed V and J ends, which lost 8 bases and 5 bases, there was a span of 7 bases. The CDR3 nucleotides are TGTGCCAGTGGTACTTATCAGCCCCAGCATTTT. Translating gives CASGTYQPQHF.

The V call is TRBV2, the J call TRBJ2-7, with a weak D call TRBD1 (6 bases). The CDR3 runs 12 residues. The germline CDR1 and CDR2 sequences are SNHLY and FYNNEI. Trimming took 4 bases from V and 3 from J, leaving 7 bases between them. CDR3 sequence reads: CASSGQVYEQYF. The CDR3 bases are TGTGCCAGCAGTGGACAGGTCTACGAGCAGTACTTC.

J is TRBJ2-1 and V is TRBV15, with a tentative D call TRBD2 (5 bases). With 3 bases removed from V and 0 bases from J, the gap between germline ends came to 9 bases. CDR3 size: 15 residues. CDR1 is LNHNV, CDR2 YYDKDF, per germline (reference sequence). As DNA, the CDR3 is TGTGCCACCAGCAGTAGCGCGAGCTCCTACAATGAGCAGTTCTTC. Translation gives CATSSSASSYNEQFF.

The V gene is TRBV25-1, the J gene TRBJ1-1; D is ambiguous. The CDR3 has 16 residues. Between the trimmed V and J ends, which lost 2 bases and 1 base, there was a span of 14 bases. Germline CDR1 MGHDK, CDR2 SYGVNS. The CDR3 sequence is CASSEIRPGENTEAFF. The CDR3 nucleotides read TGTGCCAGCAGTGAAATCCGTCCGGGAGAGAACACTGAAGCTTTCTTT.

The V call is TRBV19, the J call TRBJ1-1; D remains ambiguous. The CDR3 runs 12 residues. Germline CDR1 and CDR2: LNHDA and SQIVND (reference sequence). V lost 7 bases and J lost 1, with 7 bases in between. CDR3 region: CASKYRNTEAFF. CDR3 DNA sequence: TGTGCCAGTAAATACAGGAACACTGAAGCTTTCTTT.

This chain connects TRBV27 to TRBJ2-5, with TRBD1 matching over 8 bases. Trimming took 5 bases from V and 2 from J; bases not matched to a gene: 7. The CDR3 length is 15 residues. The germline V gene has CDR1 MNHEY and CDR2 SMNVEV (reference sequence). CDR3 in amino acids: CASSGLRTGQETQYF. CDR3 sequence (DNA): TGTGCCAGCAGTGGCCTGAGGACAGGGCAAGAGACCCAGTACTTC.

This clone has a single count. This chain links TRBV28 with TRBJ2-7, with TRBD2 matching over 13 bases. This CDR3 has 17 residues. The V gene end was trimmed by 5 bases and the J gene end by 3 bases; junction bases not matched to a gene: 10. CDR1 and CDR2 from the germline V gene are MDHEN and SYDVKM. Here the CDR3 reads CASSPLGTSGNNYEQYF. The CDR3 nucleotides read TGTGCCAGCAGTCCCCTCGGGACTAGCGGGAATAACTACGAGCAGTACTTC.

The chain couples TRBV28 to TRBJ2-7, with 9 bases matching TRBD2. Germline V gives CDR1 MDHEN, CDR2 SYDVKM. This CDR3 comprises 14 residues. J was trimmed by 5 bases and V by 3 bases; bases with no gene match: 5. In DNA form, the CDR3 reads TGTGCCAGCAGTTTTCGTCTAGCGGGAAACGAGCAGTACTTC. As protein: CASSFRLAGNEQYF.

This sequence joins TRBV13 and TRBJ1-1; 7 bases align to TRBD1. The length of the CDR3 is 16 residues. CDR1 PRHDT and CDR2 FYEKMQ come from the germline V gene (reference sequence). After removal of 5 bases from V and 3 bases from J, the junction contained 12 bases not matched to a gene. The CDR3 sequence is CASSLGFTGVDTEAFF. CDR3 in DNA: TGTGCCAGCAGCCTGGGTTTCACAGGGGTGGACACTGAAGCTTTCTTT.

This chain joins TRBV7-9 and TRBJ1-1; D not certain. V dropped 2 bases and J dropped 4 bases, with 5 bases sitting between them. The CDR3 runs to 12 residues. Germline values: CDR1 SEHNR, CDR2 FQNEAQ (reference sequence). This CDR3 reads CASSLIGTEAFF. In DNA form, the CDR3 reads TGTGCCAGCAGCTTAATCGGCACTGAAGCTTTCTTT.